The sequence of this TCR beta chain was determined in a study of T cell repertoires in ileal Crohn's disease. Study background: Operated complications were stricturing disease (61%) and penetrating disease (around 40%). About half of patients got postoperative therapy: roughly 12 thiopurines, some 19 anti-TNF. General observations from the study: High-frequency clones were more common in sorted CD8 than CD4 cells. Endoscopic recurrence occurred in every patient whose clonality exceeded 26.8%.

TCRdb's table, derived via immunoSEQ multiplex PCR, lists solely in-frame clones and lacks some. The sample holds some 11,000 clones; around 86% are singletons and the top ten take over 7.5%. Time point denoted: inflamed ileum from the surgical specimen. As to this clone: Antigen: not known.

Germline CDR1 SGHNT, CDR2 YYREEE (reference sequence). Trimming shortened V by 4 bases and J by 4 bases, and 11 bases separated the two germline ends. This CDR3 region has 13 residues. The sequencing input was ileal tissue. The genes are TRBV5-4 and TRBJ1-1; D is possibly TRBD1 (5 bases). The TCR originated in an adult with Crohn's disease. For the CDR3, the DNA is TGTGCCAGCAGCGAGACAGAAAGCACTGAAGCTTTCTTT. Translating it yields CASSETESTEAFF. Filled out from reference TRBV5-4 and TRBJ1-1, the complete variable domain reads ETGVTQSPTHLIKTRGQQVTLRCSSQSGHNTVSWYQQALGQGPQFIFQYYREEENGRGNFPPRFSGLQFPNYSSELNVNALELDDSALYLCASSETESTEAFFGQGTRLTVV.